The rows below give T cell receptor beta chains drawn from one sample of a study of blood T cell repertoires in COVID-19. Using immunoSEQ multiplex PCR, the repertoire was profiled, and TCRdb retains in-frame clones only, with some absent. The data show some 180,000 clones, 60% to 80% seen once. Sequencing was carried out using PBMCs or T cells enriched from blood (not recorded which). The receptors shown here come from a man in his 60s who had been exposed to COVID-19. Each CDR3 is given with its conserved first and last residue. Each record gives: D gene, V gene, clone size, J gene, CDR3 protein, CDR3 DNA. D genes are given only for firm matches. Clone size is shown for a subset of rows, as once, few, many or a class of expanded clone.

D gene: NA; V gene: TRBV19; clone size: few; J gene: TRBJ1-2; CDR3 protein: CASSVQGGLSPYTF; CDR3 DNA: TGTGCCAGTAGTGTGCAGGGTGGCCTATCCCCCTACACCTTC
D gene: TRBD1; V gene: TRBV28; clone size: NA; J gene: TRBJ1-1; CDR3 protein: CASSPARTGRNTEAFF; CDR3 DNA: TGTGCCAGCAGTCCCGCTCGGACAGGTCGGAACACTGAAGCTTTCTTT
D gene: NA; V gene: TRBV5-4; clone size: many; J gene: TRBJ2-6; CDR3 protein: CASTLAGANVLTF; CDR3 DNA: TGTGCCAGCACCCTAGCTGGGGCCAACGTCCTGACTTTC
D gene: TRBD1; V gene: TRBV2; clone size: few; J gene: TRBJ1-1; CDR3 protein: CASNNRGGNTEAFF; CDR3 DNA: TGTGCCAGCAACAACAGGGGGGGGAACACTGAAGCTTTCTTT
D gene: TRBD1; V gene: TRBV6-1; clone size: NA; J gene: TRBJ2-7; CDR3 protein: CASSETGGASYEQYF; CDR3 DNA: TGTGCCAGCAGTGAGACAGGGGGCGCTTCCTACGAGCAGTACTTC
D gene: NA; V gene: TRBV5-1; clone size: NA; J gene: TRBJ1-1; CDR3 protein: CASSPNPQGGTEAFF; CDR3 DNA: TGCGCCAGCAGCCCAAACCCACAGGGTGGGACTGAAGCTTTCTTT
D gene: TRBD2; V gene: TRBV5-1; clone size: NA; J gene: TRBJ2-1; CDR3 protein: CASSSGLAGVHEQFF; CDR3 DNA: TGCGCCAGCAGCTCTGGACTAGCGGGAGTCCATGAGCAGTTCTTC
D gene: TRBD2; V gene: TRBV5-1; clone size: NA; J gene: TRBJ2-7; CDR3 protein: CASSPGGENSYEQYF; CDR3 DNA: TGCGCCAGCAGCCCGGGGGGGGAAAACTCCTACGAGCAGTACTTC
D gene: TRBD2; V gene: TRBV19; clone size: few; J gene: TRBJ2-5; CDR3 protein: CASSGRLAVPQETQYF; CDR3 DNA: TGTGCCAGTAGTGGCCGACTAGCGGTTCCCCAAGAGACCCAGTACTTC
D gene: TRBD1; V gene: TRBV7-9; clone size: few; J gene: TRBJ2-2; CDR3 protein: CASSLGVGQGSTGELFF; CDR3 DNA: TGTGCCAGCAGCTTAGGGGTAGGACAGGGAAGCACCGGGGAGCTGTTTTTT
D gene: TRBD2; V gene: TRBV6-1; clone size: once; J gene: TRBJ2-7; CDR3 protein: CASSRLAGTYEQYF; CDR3 DNA: TGTGCCAGCAGCCGACTAGCGGGGACCTACGAGCAGTACTTC
D gene: NA; V gene: TRBV5-4; clone size: NA; J gene: TRBJ1-6; CDR3 protein: CASSLGPSSYNSPLHF; CDR3 DNA: TGTGCCAGCAGCTTGGGTCCCAGCTCCTATAATTCACCCCTCCACTTT
D gene: NA; V gene: TRBV29-1; clone size: NA; J gene: TRBJ1-1; CDR3 protein: CTAGHPNTEAFF; CDR3 DNA: TGCACCGCTGGACACCCGAACACTGAAGCTTTCTTT
D gene: NA; V gene: TRBV28; clone size: few; J gene: TRBJ1-6; CDR3 protein: CASSLFRGGNSPLHF; CDR3 DNA: TGTGCCAGCAGTTTATTTCGGGGAGGCAATTCACCCCTCCACTTT
D gene: TRBD1; V gene: TRBV5-3; clone size: few; J gene: TRBJ1-2; CDR3 protein: CAGLGQGGCGYTF; CDR3 DNA: TGTGCCGGGCTAGGACAGGGAGGGTGTGGCTACACCTTC
D gene: TRBD1; V gene: TRBV27; clone size: NA; J gene: TRBJ1-3; CDR3 protein: CASSFSGTGAGNTIYF; CDR3 DNA: TGTGCCAGCAGTTTCTCCGGGACAGGGGCTGGAAACACCATATATTTT
D gene: TRBD1; V gene: TRBV19; clone size: NA; J gene: TRBJ2-5; CDR3 protein: CASSIGGQGLPEYF; CDR3 DNA: TGTGCCAGTAGTATAGGTGGACAGGGCCTGCCGGAGTACTTC
D gene: TRBD2; V gene: TRBV19; clone size: NA; J gene: TRBJ2-1; CDR3 protein: CASKGSGRNEQFF; CDR3 DNA: TGTGCCTCGAAGGGTAGCGGGAGAAATGAGCAGTTCTTC
D gene: TRBD1; V gene: TRBV11-3; clone size: few; J gene: TRBJ1-5; CDR3 protein: CASSLDRTLGTGGSGNQPQHF; CDR3 DNA: TGTGCCAGCAGCTTAGACCGAACGTTGGGGACAGGGGGATCGGGCAATCAGCCCCAGCATTTT
D gene: NA; V gene: TRBV7-3; clone size: NA; J gene: TRBJ2-1; CDR3 protein: CASSLTPSSYNEQFF; CDR3 DNA: TGTGCCAGCAGCTTAACTCCGAGCTCCTACAATGAGCAGTTCTTC
D gene: NA; V gene: TRBV30; clone size: NA; J gene: TRBJ1-5; CDR3 protein: CAWQSGVGGNQPQHF; CDR3 DNA: TGTGCCTGGCAGTCGGGGGTGGGAGGCAATCAGCCCCAGCATTTT
D gene: NA; V gene: TRBV7-2; clone size: NA; J gene: TRBJ1-1; CDR3 protein: CASSLQGKSTEAFF; CDR3 DNA: TGTGCCAGCAGCTTACAGGGAAAGTCGACTGAAGCTTTCTTT
D gene: TRBD2; V gene: TRBV9; clone size: few; J gene: TRBJ2-7; CDR3 protein: CASSVGAGTSGVYEQYF; CDR3 DNA: TGTGCCAGCAGCGTGGGTGCGGGGACTAGCGGAGTCTACGAGCAGTACTTC
D gene: TRBD1; V gene: TRBV6-5; clone size: once; J gene: TRBJ2-2; CDR3 protein: CASRPGQTNTGELFF; CDR3 DNA: TGTGCCAGCAGGCCGGGACAGACGAACACCGGGGAGCTGTTTTTT
D gene: NA; V gene: TRBV5-4; clone size: few; J gene: TRBJ1-2; CDR3 protein: CASSLTGRERYGYTF; CDR3 DNA: TGTGCCAGCAGCTTAACAGGGCGGGAGCGCTATGGCTACACCTTC
D gene: NA; V gene: TRBV6-5; clone size: NA; J gene: TRBJ1-1; CDR3 protein: CASALRGVYTEAFF; CDR3 DNA: TGTGCCAGCGCCTTACGGGGGGTTTACACTGAAGCTTTCTTT
D gene: NA; V gene: TRBV2; clone size: NA; J gene: TRBJ1-1; CDR3 protein: CATLDPNTEAFF; CDR3 DNA: TGTGCCACCCTAGACCCGAACACTGAAGCTTTCTTT
D gene: NA; V gene: TRBV11-3; clone size: NA; J gene: TRBJ1-4; CDR3 protein: CASSDRSGNEKLFF; CDR3 DNA: TGTGCCAGCTCAGACCGTTCGGGTAATGAAAAACTGTTTTTT
D gene: NA; V gene: TRBV14; clone size: NA; J gene: TRBJ2-3; CDR3 protein: CASSHQQGFVKYF; CDR3 DNA: TGTGCCAGCAGCCATCAGCAGGGTTTTGTAAAGTATTTT
D gene: TRBD1; V gene: TRBV28; clone size: NA; J gene: TRBJ1-5; CDR3 protein: CASSPPDRAWNQPQHF; CDR3 DNA: TGTGCCAGCAGCCCACCCGACAGGGCTTGGAATCAGCCCCAGCATTTT
D gene: NA; V gene: TRBV7-2; clone size: NA; J gene: TRBJ2-1; CDR3 protein: CASSIEGRRSYNEQFF; CDR3 DNA: TGTGCCAGCAGCATTGAGGGTCGTAGGTCCTACAATGAGCAGTTCTTC
D gene: NA; V gene: TRBV29-1; clone size: NA; J gene: TRBJ2-7; CDR3 protein: CSLRSGSLYEQYF; CDR3 DNA: TGCAGCCTCCGTAGCGGAAGTCTCTACGAGCAGTACTTC